The 8 T cell receptor beta chains reported below all come from one sample, sequenced in a study of OX40 agonist ivuxolimab in advanced cancers. Produced via immunoSEQ multiplex PCR; TCRdb's table is partial and in-frame only. The repertoire holds about 82,000 clones, about 86% seen once, with approximately 0.76% in the top ten. Specimen: CD4+ or CD8+ T cells sorted from blood, collected in a trial of the OX40 agonist ivuxolimab. The receptors come from an adult with an advanced solid tumor such as melanoma, head and neck, liver or kidney cancer.

V usage is TRBV6-1 and J usage is TRBJ2-7; 8 bases map to TRBD2. The CDR3 is 15 amino acids. V dropped 0 bases and J dropped 5; count of bases not matched to a gene: 6. Germline loops: CDR1 MNHNS, CDR2 SASEGT. The CDR3: CASSEARGEQHEQYF. The CDR3 nucleotides read TGTGCCAGCAGTGAAGCGCGGGGGGAACAGCACGAGCAGTACTTC.

The chain is built from TRBV23-1 and TRBJ2-3, with D possibly matching TRBD1 (6 bases). TRBV23-1 carries the ORF label, with uncertain function. This CDR3 region has 13 residues. V was shortened by 7 bases and J by 1 base, with 9 bases between the two germline ends. CDR3 region: CASIHRGTDTQYF. The CDR3 nucleotides read TGCGCCAGCATCCACAGGGGCACAGATACGCAGTATTTT.

This clone was detected only a few times. The gene calls are TRBV4-3 and TRBJ2-1; 9 bases agree with TRBD2. The CDR3 has 20 amino acids. V gave up 0 bases and J gave up 0 bases; unmatched junction bases: 12. CDR1 LGHNA and CDR2 YSLEER come from the germline V gene. The CDR3 sequence: CASSQDLVAGEPSSYNEQFF. The CDR3 DNA reads TGCGCCAGCAGCCAAGATCTGGTAGCGGGAGAGCCGAGCTCCTACAATGAGCAGTTCTTC.

The V gene is TRBV19, the J gene TRBJ1-5; the D is unclear. Germline V gene data show CDR1 as LNHDA and CDR2 as SQIVND (reference sequence). The CDR3 has 17 residues. V lost 5 bases to trimming and J lost 3 bases, with 20 bases between them. CDR3 region: CASSLRGGSVNNQPQHF. CDR3 DNA sequence: TGTGCCAGTAGTCTCCGAGGCGGCTCCGTCAACAATCAGCCCCAGCATTTT.

This clone was recorded only once. The CDR3 is CASGEDSNSPLHF. In DNA, the CDR3 is TGTGCCAGCGGGGAAGATTCTAATTCACCCCTCCACTTT. The chain links TRBV7-3 to TRBJ1-6; no reliable D call. Germline loops: CDR1 SGHTA, CDR2 FQGTGA. The V end was cut by 8 bases, the J end by 6 bases, with 11 bases between. The CDR3 has 13 amino acids.

This chain links TRBV9 with TRBJ2-5, with 9 bases lining up with TRBD1. CDR1 and CDR2 from the germline V gene are SGDLS and YYNGEE. Trimming at V came to 4 bases and at J to 3 bases, leaving 7 bases not matched to a gene. The CDR3 is made up of 15 amino acids. The CDR3 reads CASSPGQGREETQYF. In DNA, the CDR3 is TGTGCCAGCAGCCCCGGACAGGGGAGGGAAGAGACCCAGTACTTC.

The rearrangement joins TRBV14 to TRBJ2-7; a possible D gene is TRBD2 (5 bases). The CDR3 is 15 amino acids. CDR1 SGHDN and CDR2 FVKESK come from the germline V gene. The ends were cut back, 4 bases at V and 6 bases at J, with 19 bases in the middle. CDR3 in amino acids: CASSRAGQTVSEQYF. In DNA, the CDR3 is TGTGCCAGCAGCCGCGCGGGCCAAACCGTCTCCGAGCAGTACTTC.

The rearrangement links TRBV5-1 to TRBJ2-3, with 8 bases fitting TRBD1. The CDR3 length is 17 residues. The germline CDR1 and CDR2 sequences are SGHRS and YFSETQ. V gave up 5 bases and J gave up 2 bases; unmatched junction bases: 13. CDR3 protein: CASRGDRGYYSTDTQYF. Written as DNA, the CDR3 is TGCGCCAGCAGAGGAGACAGGGGATACTATTCCACAGATACGCAGTATTTT.